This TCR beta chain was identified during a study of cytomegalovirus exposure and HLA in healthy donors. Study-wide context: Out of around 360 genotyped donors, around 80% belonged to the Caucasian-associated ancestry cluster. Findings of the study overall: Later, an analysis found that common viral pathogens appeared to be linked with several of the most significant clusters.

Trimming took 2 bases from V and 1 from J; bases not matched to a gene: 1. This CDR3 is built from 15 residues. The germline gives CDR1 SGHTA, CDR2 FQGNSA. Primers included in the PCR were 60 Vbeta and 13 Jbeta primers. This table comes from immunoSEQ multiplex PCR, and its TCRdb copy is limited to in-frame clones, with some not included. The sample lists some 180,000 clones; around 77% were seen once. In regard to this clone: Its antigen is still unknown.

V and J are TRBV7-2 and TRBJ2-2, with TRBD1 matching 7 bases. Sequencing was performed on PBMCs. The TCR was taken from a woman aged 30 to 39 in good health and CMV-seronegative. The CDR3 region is CASSLYRGNTGELFF. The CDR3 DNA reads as TGTGCCAGCAGCTTATACAGGGGGAACACCGGGGAGCTGTTTTTT.